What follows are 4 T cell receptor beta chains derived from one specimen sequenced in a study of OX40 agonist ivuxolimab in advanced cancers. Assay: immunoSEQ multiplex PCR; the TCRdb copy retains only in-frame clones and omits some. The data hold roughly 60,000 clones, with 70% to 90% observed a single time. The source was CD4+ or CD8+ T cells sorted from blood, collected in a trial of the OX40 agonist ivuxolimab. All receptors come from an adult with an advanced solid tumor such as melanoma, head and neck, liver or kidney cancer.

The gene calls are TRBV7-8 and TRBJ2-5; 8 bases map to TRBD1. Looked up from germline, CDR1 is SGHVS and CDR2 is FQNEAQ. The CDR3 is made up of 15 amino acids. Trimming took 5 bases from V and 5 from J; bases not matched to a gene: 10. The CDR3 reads CASSLQTGARETQYF. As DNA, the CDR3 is TGTGCCAGCAGCCTCCAGACAGGGGCGCGTGAGACCCAGTACTTC. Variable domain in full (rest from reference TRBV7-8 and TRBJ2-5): GAGVSQSPRYKVAKRGQDVALRCDPISGHVSLFWYQQALGQGPEFLTYFQNEAQLDKSGLPSDRFFAERPEGSVSTLKIQRTQQEDSAVYLCASSLQTGARETQYFGPGTRLLVL.

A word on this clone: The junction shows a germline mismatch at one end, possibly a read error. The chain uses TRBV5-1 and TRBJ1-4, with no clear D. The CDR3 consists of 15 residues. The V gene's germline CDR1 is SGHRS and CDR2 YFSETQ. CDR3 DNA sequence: TGCGCCAGCAGCTTGTTGCACTTTCCTAAAGAAAAACTGTTTTTT. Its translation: CASSLLHFPKEKLFF.

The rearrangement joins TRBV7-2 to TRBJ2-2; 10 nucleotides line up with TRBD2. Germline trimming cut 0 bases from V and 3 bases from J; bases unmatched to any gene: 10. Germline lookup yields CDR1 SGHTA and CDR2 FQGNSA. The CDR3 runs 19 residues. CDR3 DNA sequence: TGTGCCAGCAGCTTAGCTGCGCTAGCGGGGGAGCTGTACACCGGGGAGCTGTTTTTT. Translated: CASSLAALAGELYTGELFF. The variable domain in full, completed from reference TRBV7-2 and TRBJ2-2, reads GAGVSQSPSNKVTEKGKDVELRCDPISGHTALYWYRQSLGQGLEFLIYFQGNSAPDKSGLPSDRFSAERTGGSVSTLTIQRTQQEDSAVYLCASSLAALAGELYTGELFFGEGSRLTVL.

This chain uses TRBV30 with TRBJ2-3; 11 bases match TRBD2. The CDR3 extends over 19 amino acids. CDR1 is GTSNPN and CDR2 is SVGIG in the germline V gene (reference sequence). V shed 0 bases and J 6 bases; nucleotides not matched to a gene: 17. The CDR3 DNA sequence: TGTGCCTGGAGTGTAGCCCTACTACTAGCGGGAGAATACGGGGATACGCAGTATTTT. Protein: CAWSVALLLAGEYGDTQYF.